This T cell receptor (beta chain) was identified in a study of blood T cell repertoires in COVID-19. Whole-study context: In each case, the material was cDNA or gDNA derived from T cells, B-cell-depleted T cells, or PBMCs.

Participant ages covered about 18 to 95 years across 24 US areas. Generated by immunoSEQ multiplex PCR, the TCRdb table keeps only in-frame clones and is missing some. The table includes 300,000 to 350,000 clones, 90% detected once. V lost 3 bases and J 7 bases, leaving 19 bases between the germline ends. Germline V gene data show CDR1 as KGHSH and CDR2 as LQKENI. This CDR3 comprises 15 residues. This TCR was recovered from a young woman with acute COVID-19. The chain links TRBV18 to TRBJ2-7, with D perhaps matching TRBD2 (6 bases). The sample was PBMCs or T cells enriched from blood (not recorded which). The CDR3 nucleotides read TGTGCCAGCTCACCTCTCGGGGGTTTGTCCGGAGAGCAGTACTTC. Translated: CASSPLGGLSGEQYF.